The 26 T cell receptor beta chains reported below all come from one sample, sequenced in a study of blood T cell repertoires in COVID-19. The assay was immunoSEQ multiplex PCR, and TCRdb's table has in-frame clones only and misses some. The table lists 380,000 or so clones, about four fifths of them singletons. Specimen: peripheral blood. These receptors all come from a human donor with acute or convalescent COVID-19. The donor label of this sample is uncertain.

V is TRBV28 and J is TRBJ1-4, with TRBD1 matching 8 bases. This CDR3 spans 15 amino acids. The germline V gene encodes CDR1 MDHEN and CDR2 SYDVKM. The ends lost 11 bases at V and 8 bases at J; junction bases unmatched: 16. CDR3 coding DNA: TGTGCCGTGCGGGACAGGACGGGCCCTGGAGAAAAACTGTTTTTT. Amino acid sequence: CAVRDRTGPGEKLFF.

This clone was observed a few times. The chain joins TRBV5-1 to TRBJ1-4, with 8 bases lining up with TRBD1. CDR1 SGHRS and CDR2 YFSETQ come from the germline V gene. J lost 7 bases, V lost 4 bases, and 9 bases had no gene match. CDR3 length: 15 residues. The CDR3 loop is CASSRRTGFAEKLFF. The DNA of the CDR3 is TGCGCCAGCAGCAGAAGGACAGGGTTTGCTGAAAAACTGTTTTTT. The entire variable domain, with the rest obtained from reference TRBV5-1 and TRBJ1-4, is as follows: KAGVTQTPRYLIKTRGQQVTLSCSPISGHRSVSWYQQTPGQGLQFLFEYFSETQRNKGNFPGRFSGRQFSNSRSEMNVSTLELGDSALYLCASSRRTGFAEKLFFGSGTQLSVL.

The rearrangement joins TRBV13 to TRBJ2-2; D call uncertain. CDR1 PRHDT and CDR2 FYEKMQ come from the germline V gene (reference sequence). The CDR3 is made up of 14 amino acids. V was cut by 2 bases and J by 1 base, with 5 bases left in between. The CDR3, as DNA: TGTGCCAGCAGCTTATCCAGGAACACCGGGGAGCTGTTTTTT. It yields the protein CASSLSRNTGELFF.

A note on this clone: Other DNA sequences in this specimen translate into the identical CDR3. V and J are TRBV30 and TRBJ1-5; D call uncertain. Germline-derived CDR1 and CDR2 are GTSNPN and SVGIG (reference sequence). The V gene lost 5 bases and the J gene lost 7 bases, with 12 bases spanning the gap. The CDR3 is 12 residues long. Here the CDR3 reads CAWSGVGQPQHF. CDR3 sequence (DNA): TGTGCCTGGTCCGGGGTCGGGCAGCCCCAGCATTTT.

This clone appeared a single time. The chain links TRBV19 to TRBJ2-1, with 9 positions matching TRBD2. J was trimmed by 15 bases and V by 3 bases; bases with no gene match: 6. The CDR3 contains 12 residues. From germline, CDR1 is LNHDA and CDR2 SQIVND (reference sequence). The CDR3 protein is CASSIEREVRFF. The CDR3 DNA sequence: TGTGCCAGTAGTATTGAGCGGGAGGTGCGGTTCTTC.

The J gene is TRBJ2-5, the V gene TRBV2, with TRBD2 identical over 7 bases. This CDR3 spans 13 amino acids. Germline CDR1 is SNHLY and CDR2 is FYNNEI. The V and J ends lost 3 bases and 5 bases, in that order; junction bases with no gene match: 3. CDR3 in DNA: TGTGCCAGCAGTGAGCGGGGGTTTGAGACCCAGTACTTC. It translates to CASSERGFETQYF.

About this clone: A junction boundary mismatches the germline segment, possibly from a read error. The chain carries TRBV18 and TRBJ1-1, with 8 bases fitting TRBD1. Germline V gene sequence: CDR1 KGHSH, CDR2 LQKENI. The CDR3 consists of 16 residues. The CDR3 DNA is TGTGCCAGCTCCCCACTGGAGACAGGGGTGAACACTGAAGCTTTCTTT. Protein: CASSPLETGVNTEAFF.

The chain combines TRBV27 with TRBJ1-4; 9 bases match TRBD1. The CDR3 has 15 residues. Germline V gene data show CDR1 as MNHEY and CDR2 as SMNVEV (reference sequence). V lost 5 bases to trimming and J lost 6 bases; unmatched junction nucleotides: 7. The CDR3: CASSPNRGRDEKLFF. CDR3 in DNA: TGTGCCAGCAGTCCTAACAGGGGGCGGGATGAAAAACTGTTTTTT.

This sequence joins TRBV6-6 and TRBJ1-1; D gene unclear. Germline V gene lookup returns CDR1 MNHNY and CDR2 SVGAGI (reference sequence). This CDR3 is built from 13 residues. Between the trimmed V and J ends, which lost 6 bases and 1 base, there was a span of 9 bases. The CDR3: CASRYSQNTEAFF. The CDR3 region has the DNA TGTGCCAGCAGGTACAGCCAGAACACTGAAGCTTTCTTT.

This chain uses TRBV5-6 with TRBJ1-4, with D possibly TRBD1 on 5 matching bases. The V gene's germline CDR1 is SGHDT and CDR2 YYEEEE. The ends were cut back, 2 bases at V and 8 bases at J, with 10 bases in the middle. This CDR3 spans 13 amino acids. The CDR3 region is CASSLGVQEKLFF. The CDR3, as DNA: TGTGCCAGCAGCTTAGGGGTACAGGAAAAACTGTTTTTT.

Here the CDR3 DNA reads TGTGCCAGCTCACGGCCGGGGGGCGAAAACTATGGCTACACCTTC. Amino acid sequence: CASSRPGGENYGYTF. The chain links TRBV18 to TRBJ1-2; weak D call: TRBD1 (6 bases). The V end was cut by 4 bases, the J end by 2 bases, with 14 bases between. The germline gives CDR1 KGHSH, CDR2 LQKENI. This CDR3 is built from 15 residues. The variable domain in full, with the rest retrieved from reference TRBV18 and TRBJ1-2, is NAGVMQNPRHLVRRRGQEARLRCSPMKGHSHVYWYRQLPEEGLKFMVYLQKENIIDESGMPKERFSAEFPKEGPSILRIQQVVRGDSAAYFCASSRPGGENYGYTFGSGTRLTVV.

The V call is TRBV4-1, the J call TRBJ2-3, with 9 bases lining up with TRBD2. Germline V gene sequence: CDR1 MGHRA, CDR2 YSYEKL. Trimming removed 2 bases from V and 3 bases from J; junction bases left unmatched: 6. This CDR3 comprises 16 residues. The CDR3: CASSQRRAGGTDTQYF. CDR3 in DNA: TGCGCCAGCAGCCAAAGGCGGGCGGGGGGGACAGATACGCAGTATTTT.

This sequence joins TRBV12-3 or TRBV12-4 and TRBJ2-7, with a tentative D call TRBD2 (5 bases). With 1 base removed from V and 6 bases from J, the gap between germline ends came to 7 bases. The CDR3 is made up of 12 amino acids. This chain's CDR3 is CASSLGGVEQYF. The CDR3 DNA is TGTGCCAGCAGTTTAGGGGGAGTCGAGCAGTACTTC.

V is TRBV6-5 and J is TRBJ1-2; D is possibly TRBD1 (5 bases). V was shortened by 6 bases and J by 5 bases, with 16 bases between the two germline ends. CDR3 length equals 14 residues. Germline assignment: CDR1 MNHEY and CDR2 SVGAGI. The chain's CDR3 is CASRSRVSQYGYTF. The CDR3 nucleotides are TGTGCCAGCAGGTCCAGGGTTAGCCAGTATGGCTACACCTTC.

The CDR3 nucleotides read TGTGCCAGCAGTGAATACAGAGGGTCGGGACAGAAGGAAAAACTGTTTTTT. This translates into CASSEYRGSGQKEKLFF. The chain links TRBV25-1 to TRBJ1-4; 7 nucleotides align to TRBD1. The V gene's germline CDR1 is MGHDK and CDR2 SYGVNS. The CDR3 is made up of 17 amino acids. Trimming took 0 bases from V and 8 from J; bases not matched to a gene: 12.

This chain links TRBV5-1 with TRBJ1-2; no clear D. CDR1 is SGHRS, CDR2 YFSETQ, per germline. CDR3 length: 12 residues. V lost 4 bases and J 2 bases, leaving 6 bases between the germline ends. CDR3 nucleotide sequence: TGCGCCAGCAGCACAGAGAACTATGGCTACACCTTC. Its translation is CASSTENYGYTF.

The CDR3 nucleotides read TGTGCCAGCTCACCGGGCAGAGCTAGCACAGATACGCAGTATTTT. Encoded protein: CASSPGRASTDTQYF. This sequence joins TRBV18 and TRBJ2-3; unclear D gene. The CDR3 covers 15 residues. Trimming stripped 3 bases from V and 0 bases from J, with 10 bases between. Germline assignment: CDR1 KGHSH and CDR2 LQKENI.

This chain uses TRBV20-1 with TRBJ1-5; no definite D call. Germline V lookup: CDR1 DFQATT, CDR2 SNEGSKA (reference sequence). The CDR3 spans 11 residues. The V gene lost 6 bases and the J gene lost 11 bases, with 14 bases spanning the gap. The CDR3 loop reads CSAREGTAQHF. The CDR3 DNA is TGCAGTGCGCGCGAGGGAACGGCCCAGCATTTT.

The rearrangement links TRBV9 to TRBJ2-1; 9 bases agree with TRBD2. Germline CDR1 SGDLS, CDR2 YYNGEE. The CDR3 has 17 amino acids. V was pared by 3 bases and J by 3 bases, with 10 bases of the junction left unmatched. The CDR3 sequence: CASSAYRLAGYYNEQFF. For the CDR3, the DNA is TGTGCCAGCAGCGCCTACCGGCTAGCGGGATACTACAATGAGCAGTTCTTC.

The CDR3 bases are TGCAGCGTTGCTGGGACAGGGGCGACCGGGACTAGCGGGATCTACGAGCAGTACTTC. Protein: CSVAGTGATGTSGIYEQYF. The chain has TRBV29-1 and TRBJ2-7; 13 nucleotides line up with TRBD2. Trimming removed 4 bases from V and 3 bases from J; junction bases left unmatched: 18. The CDR3 totals 19 residues. CDR1 is SQVTM, CDR2 ANQGSEA, per germline.

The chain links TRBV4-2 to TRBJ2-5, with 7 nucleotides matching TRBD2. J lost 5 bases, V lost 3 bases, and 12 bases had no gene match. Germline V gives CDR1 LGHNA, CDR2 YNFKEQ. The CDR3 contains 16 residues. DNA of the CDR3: TGTGCCAGCAGCCAGGATCCTACACATAGCGGGGAGACCCAGTACTTC. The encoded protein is CASSQDPTHSGETQYF.

The CDR3 loop is CASSLWAGKISGANVLTF. CDR3 sequence (DNA): TGTGCCAGCAGCTTATGGGCAGGGAAGATCTCTGGGGCCAACGTCCTGACTTTC. The chain links TRBV7-8 to TRBJ2-6, with TRBD1 as a possible D gene (5 bases). V lost 2 bases to trimming and J lost 0 bases, with 14 bases between them. Germline values: CDR1 SGHVS, CDR2 FQNEAQ. This CDR3 comprises 18 residues.

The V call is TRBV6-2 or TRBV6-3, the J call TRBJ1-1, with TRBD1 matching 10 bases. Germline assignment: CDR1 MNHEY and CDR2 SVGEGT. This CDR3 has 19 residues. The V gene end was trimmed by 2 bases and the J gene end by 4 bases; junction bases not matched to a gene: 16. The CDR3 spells CASSYGVTGGAPRRTEAFF. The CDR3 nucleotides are TGTGCCAGCAGTTACGGGGTGACAGGGGGCGCACCCCGTCGCACTGAAGCTTTCTTT.

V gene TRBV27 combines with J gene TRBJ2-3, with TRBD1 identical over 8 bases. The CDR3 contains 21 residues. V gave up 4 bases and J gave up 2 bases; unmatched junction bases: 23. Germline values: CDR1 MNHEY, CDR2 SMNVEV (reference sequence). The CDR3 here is CASSSTGSLQGVIYNTDTQYF. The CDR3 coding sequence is TGTGCCAGCAGTTCAACGGGATCGCTACAGGGGGTAATTTATAACACAGATACGCAGTATTTT.

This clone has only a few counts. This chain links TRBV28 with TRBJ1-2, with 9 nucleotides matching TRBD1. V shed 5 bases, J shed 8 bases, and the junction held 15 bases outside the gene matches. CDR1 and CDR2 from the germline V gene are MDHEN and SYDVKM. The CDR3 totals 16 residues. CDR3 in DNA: TGTGCCAGCAGTACACAAGGAAGGACAGGGGCGGGAGGCTACACCTTC. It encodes CASSTQGRTGAGGYTF.

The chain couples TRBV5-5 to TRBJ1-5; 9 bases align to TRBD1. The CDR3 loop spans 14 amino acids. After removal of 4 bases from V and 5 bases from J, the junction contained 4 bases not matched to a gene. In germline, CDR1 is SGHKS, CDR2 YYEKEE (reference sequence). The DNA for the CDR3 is TGTGCCAGCAGCGTGGGGACAGGGCATCAGCCCCAGCATTTT. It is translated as CASSVGTGHQPQHF.